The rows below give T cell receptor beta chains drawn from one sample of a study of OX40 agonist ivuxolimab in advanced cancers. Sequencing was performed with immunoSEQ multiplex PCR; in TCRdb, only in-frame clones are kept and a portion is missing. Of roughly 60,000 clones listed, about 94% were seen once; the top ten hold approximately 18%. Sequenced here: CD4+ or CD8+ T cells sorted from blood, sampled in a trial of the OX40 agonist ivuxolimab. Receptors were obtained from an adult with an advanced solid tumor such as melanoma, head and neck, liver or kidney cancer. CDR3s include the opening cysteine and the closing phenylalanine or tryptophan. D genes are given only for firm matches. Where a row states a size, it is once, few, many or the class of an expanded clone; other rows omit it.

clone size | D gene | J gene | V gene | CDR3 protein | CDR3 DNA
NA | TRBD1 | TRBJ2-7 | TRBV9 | CASSVGRDSSYEQYF | TGTGCCAGCAGCGTAGGTAGGGACAGCTCCTACGAGCAGTACTTC
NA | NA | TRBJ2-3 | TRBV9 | CASSKRESSTDTQYF | TGTGCCAGCAGCAAACGGGAGTCGAGCACAGATACGCAGTATTTT
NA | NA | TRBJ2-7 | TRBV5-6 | CASSSTGLYEQYF | TGTGCCAGCAGCTCGACAGGACTTTACGAGCAGTACTTC
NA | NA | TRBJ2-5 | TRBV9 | CASSPPNRDLETQYF | TGTGCCAGCAGTCCTCCGAACAGGGATTTGGAGACCCAGTACTTC
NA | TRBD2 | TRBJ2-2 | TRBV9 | CASSAGLAGGRQGELFF | TGTGCCAGCAGCGCAGGACTAGCGGGAGGACGACAGGGGGAGCTGTTTTTT
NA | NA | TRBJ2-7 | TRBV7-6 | CASSPKGDEQYF | TGTGCCAGCAGCCCGAAGGGAGACGAGCAGTACTTC
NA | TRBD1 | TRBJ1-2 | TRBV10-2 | CASSGETGGYYGYTF | TGCGCCAGCAGTGGGGAGACAGGGGGCTATTATGGCTACACCTTC
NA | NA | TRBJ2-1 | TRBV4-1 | CASSQARGPNNEQFF | TGCGCCAGCAGCCAAGCGAGAGGTCCAAACAATGAGCAGTTCTTC
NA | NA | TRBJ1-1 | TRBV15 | CATSRDSAGRTEAFF | TGTGCCACCAGCAGAGATTCTGCAGGGAGGACTGAAGCTTTCTTT
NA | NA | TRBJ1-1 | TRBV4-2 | CASSQRQGLNTEAFF | TGTGCCAGCAGCCAGCGTCAGGGGTTGAACACTGAAGCTTTCTTT
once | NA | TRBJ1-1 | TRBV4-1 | CATRMNTEAFF | TGCGCCACAAGAATGAACACTGAAGCTTTCTTT
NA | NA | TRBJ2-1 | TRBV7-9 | CASNIRGDEGSHEQFF | TGTGCCAGCAACATTAGGGGGGATGAGGGCTCGCATGAGCAGTTCTTC
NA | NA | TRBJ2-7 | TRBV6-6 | CASSLDTSRYEQYF | TGTGCCAGCAGCCTCGACACCTCCCGATACGAGCAGTACTTC
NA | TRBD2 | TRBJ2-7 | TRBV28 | CASNYPSAGGKPYEQYF | TGTGCCAGCAACTACCCCAGCGCGGGAGGGAAACCCTACGAGCAGTACTTC
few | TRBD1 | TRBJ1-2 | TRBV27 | CATVAGTGGVGGYTF | TGTGCCACCGTTGCGGGGACAGGGGGTGTAGGGGGCTACACCTTC
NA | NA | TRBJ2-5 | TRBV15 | CATGTLEMEYQETQYF | TGTGCCACAGGGACCCTGGAAATGGAGTACCAAGAGACCCAGTACTTC
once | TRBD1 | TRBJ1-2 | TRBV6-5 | CASRLGQGSYTF | TGTGCCAGCAGACTCGGACAGGGTAGCTACACCTTC
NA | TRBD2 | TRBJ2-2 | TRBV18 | CASSPAGTSGTGGELFF | TGTGCCAGCTCACCGGCCGGGACTAGCGGGACTGGCGGGGAGCTGTTTTTT